This T cell receptor (beta chain) was sequenced during a study of regulatory T cells (dated by TCRdb to the late 2010s). Regarding the complete study: The study compared T-cell receptor beta repertoires of sorted regulatory, conventional CD4+ and CD8+ T cells between CD3G-deficient patients and healthy controls. The paper as a whole reports these results and caveats: Patient repertoires showed restricted unique TRB V-J pairs and skewed V and J gene usage, most marked in regulatory T cells. Enrichment for hydrophobic residues at CDR3 positions 6 and 7 was found in conventional CD4+ T cells from CD3G-deficient patients, suggesting more self-reactive specificities.

All CD3G-deficient patients had evidence of autoimmunity, which was more severe in two of the patients. At testing, patients were between 2 and 39 years old and showed lower naive and higher memory CD4+ and CD8+ T-cell proportions. CD4+ cells were FACS-sorted into CD25-high CD127-low regulatory T cells and CD25-low CD127-high conventional CD4+ T cells. A handful of individuals with CD3G deficiency made up the patient group. Patient samples and clinical data came from an international physician network spanning the United States, Europe and Asia. Ficoll density separation was used to isolate peripheral blood mononuclear cells. The multiplex PCR relied on 52 forward TRBV primers and 13 reverse TRBJ primers, and amplification bias was corrected through assay-based and computational methods. Within the immunoSEQ assay, multiplex PCR amplified rearranged TRB loci from genomic DNA. An Illumina HiSeq platform was used to sequence the TRB amplicons. Per the authors' processing: Custom algorithms error-filtered the raw sequences and aligned the raw sequences to reference gene sequences, after which the immunoSEQ online tools were used for analysis. Frequencies of productive and nonproductive TRB rearrangements were assessed among unique sequences as well as among total sequences. For TRB CDR3 positions 6 and 7, hydrophobicity together with amino acid composition served as the basis for assessing self-reactivity potential. Group comparisons used t tests, Mann-Whitney tests or two-way ANOVA run in Prism software. TCRdb took this table from immuneACCESS and kept in-frame rearrangements with V and J called. Such tables lack part of the clones; where checked against another copy, unresolved V genes explain under half of the gap, and the rest is unexplained. The DNA was the basis for D and trimming; V, J and clone size are from that table. This sample lists approximately 18,000 clones; roughly 88% were detected once. The ten largest clones take up roughly 8% of the sample.

This clone occurred a few times. It lacks a known antigen. No qualities accompany the bases; no much larger clone lies one base away. CDR1 is given as SEHNR and CDR2 as FQNEAQ, both from the germline V gene (reference sequence). The junction shows trimming of 5 bases on V and 0 bases on J, and the gene matches do not reach 9 bases of it. The CDR3 covers 17 residues, taking in both the cysteine and the phenylalanine. CDR3 DNA only is kept here, 51 bases in frame from base 1. This receptor was obtained from a person under 45 with CD3G deficiency. Material: conventional CD4+ T cells sorted from blood. In this chain, TRBV7-9 is recombined with TRBJ2-3, with 9 junctional bases fitting TRBD2. In nucleotides, the sequence is TGTGCCAGCAGCCTAAAGGCTAGCGGGGCGAGCACAGATACGCAGTATTTT. Its protein reads: CASSLKASGASTDTQYF.